The 27 T cell receptor beta chains below were found in one sample sequenced in a study of T cell responses to AZD1222 COVID-19 vaccine. Libraries were prepared by immunoSEQ multiplex PCR; TCRdb keeps only in-frame clonotypes and omits some of them. The data contain about 120,000 clones, around 91% of them singletons. Here the sequenced sample was peripheral blood, taken on day 0 of AZD1222 vaccination. These receptor sequences come from an adult in good health.

The rearrangement uses TRBV28 and TRBJ2-7, with D hard to call. Germline CDR1 MDHEN, CDR2 SYDVKM. V lost 2 bases, J lost 2 bases, and 1 base lay in between. The length of the CDR3 is 11 residues. The CDR3 DNA follows: TGTGCCAGCAGTTTAACCTACGAGCAGTACTTC. Protein sequence: CASSLTYEQYF.

The chain has TRBV7-8 and TRBJ2-7; the D call may be TRBD1 or TRBD2 (5 bases each). Germline loops: CDR1 SGHVS, CDR2 FQNEAQ. CDR3 length: 17 residues. V lost 1 base and J 3 bases, leaving 19 bases between the germline ends. The chain's CDR3 is CASSLGGGQGTIYEQYF. As DNA, the CDR3 is TGTGCCAGCAGCTTAGGAGGCGGGCAGGGAACAATCTACGAGCAGTACTTC.

The chain is built from TRBV9 and TRBJ2-2, with unresolved D. V was pared by 0 bases and J by 7 bases, with 7 bases between. Germline V gene sequence: CDR1 SGDLS, CDR2 YYNGEE. This CDR3 spans 13 amino acids. CDR3 bases: TGTGCCAGCAGCGTAGGGAAAGTCGGGGAGCTGTTTTTT. This translates into CASSVGKVGELFF.

This clone was seen a single time. This chain joins TRBV19 and TRBJ2-7; D is perhaps TRBD1 (5 bases). Deletions cut 8 bases from V and 3 bases from J, with 11 bases between. Germline lookup yields CDR1 LNHDA and CDR2 SQIVND (reference sequence). The CDR3 has 12 amino acids. The CDR3 region is CASETVIYEQYF. CDR3 bases: TGTGCCAGTGAGACAGTAATCTACGAGCAGTACTTC.

This clone has a handful of counts. The rearrangement joins TRBV9 to TRBJ1-2; TRBD1 agrees at 8 bases. The CDR3 sequence is 16 residues long. Per the germline V gene, CDR1 is SGDLS and CDR2 is YYNGEE. With 3 bases clipped from V and 4 bases from J, the junction kept 11 bases outside the gene matches. The CDR3 region has the DNA TGTGCCAGCAGCGGAACTACAGGGGGTGGGCCCTATGGCTACACCTTC. Translating it yields CASSGTTGGGPYGYTF.

The chain is built from TRBV7-9 and TRBJ1-6, with unresolved D. V was shortened by 2 bases and J by 9 bases, with 5 bases between the two germline ends. Germline CDR1 reads SEHNR; CDR2 reads FQNEAQ (reference sequence). The CDR3 runs 12 residues. The CDR3 region has the DNA TGTGCCAGCAGCTTAAGCAGTTCACCCCTCCACTTT. This translates into CASSLSSSPLHF.

This chain joins TRBV5-1 and TRBJ2-7; D could derive from TRBD1 or TRBD2 (5 bases each). Trimming removed 4 bases from V and 3 bases from J, with 11 bases in between. The CDR3 is made up of 13 amino acids. Germline V gives CDR1 SGHRS, CDR2 YFSETQ. The CDR3 here is CASSPTAVYEQYF. The CDR3 DNA is TGCGCCAGCAGCCCGACAGCGGTCTACGAGCAGTACTTC.

The V gene is TRBV15, the J gene TRBJ1-2; TRBD1 might be the D (6 bases). The germline V and J ends were trimmed by 4 bases and 1 base, with 19 bases remaining between them. CDR3 size: 17 residues. Germline loops: CDR1 LNHNV, CDR2 YYDKDF (reference sequence). CDR3 sequence reads: CATSTLHGQGLNYGYTF. The CDR3 DNA reads as TGTGCCACCAGCACCCTACATGGGCAGGGGCTTAACTATGGCTACACCTTC.

The rearrangement joins TRBV28 to TRBJ1-6; D gene uncertain. Trimming took 4 bases from V and 6 from J, leaving 7 bases between them. The CDR3 is 13 amino acids. Germline assignment: CDR1 MDHEN and CDR2 SYDVKM. The CDR3 DNA is TGTGCCAGCAGTTCGCACCTTAATTCACCCCTCCACTTT. This codes for CASSSHLNSPLHF.

The V call is TRBV19, the J call TRBJ1-5; D gene unclear. Germline values: CDR1 LNHDA, CDR2 SQIVND (reference sequence). The CDR3 loop spans 18 amino acids. The V end lost 3 bases, the J end lost 0 bases, and 18 bases lay between the germline ends. CDR3 DNA sequence: TGTGCCAGTAGTATTGGGCAGGCCTTCGAATATAGCAATCAGCCCCAGCATTTT. It encodes CASSIGQAFEYSNQPQHF.

CDR3 sequence (DNA): TGTGCCAGCAGCGGGAAGGGACTCAGCTCCTACGAGCAGTACTTC. It codes for CASSGKGLSSYEQYF. The chain couples TRBV7-2 to TRBJ2-7; D might be TRBD2 (6 bases). The germline V gene encodes CDR1 SGHTA and CDR2 FQGNSA. The CDR3 covers 15 residues. V dropped 5 bases and J dropped 0 bases, with 14 bases sitting between them. The whole variable domain, filled in from reference TRBV7-2 and TRBJ2-7, reads GAGVSQSPSNKVTEKGKDVELRCDPISGHTALYWYRQSLGQGLEFLIYFQGNSAPDKSGLPSDRFSAERTGGSVSTLTIQRTQQEDSAVYLCASSGKGLSSYEQYFGPGTRLTVT.

The chain carries TRBV15 and TRBJ2-2; D may be TRBD1 or TRBD2 (5 bases each). The germline V and J ends were trimmed by 5 bases and 6 bases, with 19 bases remaining between them. The germline CDR1 and CDR2 sequences are LNHNV and YYDKDF (reference sequence). There are 16 residues in the CDR3. The CDR3 sequence is CATSPTEGPLPGELFF. The CDR3 DNA sequence: TGTGCCACCAGCCCTACAGAGGGGCCCCTTCCCGGGGAGCTGTTTTTT.

The genes are TRBV23-1 and TRBJ2-7; TRBD2 matches 13 bases. TRBV23-1 is filed as an ORF, its function uncertain. The CDR3 covers 20 residues. Trimming cost V 0 bases and J 4 bases; bases outside gene matches: 15. CDR3 DNA sequence: TGCGCCAGCAGTCAATCGAGGGCATATAGGACTAGCGGGGGCGGGTACGAGCAGTACTTC. Protein: CASSQSRAYRTSGGGYEQYF.

The V and J genes are TRBV9 and TRBJ2-5; 12 bases match TRBD2. Germline CDR1 is SGDLS and CDR2 is YYNGEE. The CDR3 consists of 16 residues. The V and J ends lost 3 bases and 5 bases, in that order; junction bases with no gene match: 8. The CDR3 DNA reads as TGTGCCAGCAGCGGACGACTAGCGGGAGTTGCCGAGACCCAGTACTTC. Translating it yields CASSGRLAGVAETQYF.

The chain uses TRBV7-2 and TRBJ2-7; tentative D call: TRBD1 (5 bases). Germline CDR1 reads SGHTA; CDR2 reads FQGNSA. The V end was cut by 5 bases, the J end by 6 bases, with 11 bases between. The CDR3 length is 12 residues. The CDR3 is CASSPRRGEQYF. The DNA for the CDR3 is TGTGCCAGCAGCCCCCGAAGGGGCGAGCAGTACTTC.

CDR3 DNA sequence: TGTGCCAGCAGCCAAATACAGGGTAACACTGAAGCTTTCTTT. The encoded protein is CASSQIQGNTEAFF. The V gene is TRBV13, the J gene TRBJ1-1, with D perhaps TRBD1 (6 bases). This CDR3 is 14 amino acids long. CDR1 and CDR2 (germline): PRHDT, FYEKMQ (reference sequence). Trimming left V 5 bases short and J 2 bases short, with 12 bases between.

The V gene is TRBV20-1, the J gene TRBJ1-1; weak D call: TRBD1 (6 bases). CDR3 length: 11 amino acids. Germline CDR1 is DFQATT and CDR2 is SNEGSKA (reference sequence). The germline V and J ends were trimmed by 5 bases and 10 bases, with 14 bases remaining between them. The CDR3 loop is CSAPWGRGAFF. Here the CDR3 DNA reads TGCAGTGCTCCTTGGGGCAGGGGAGCTTTCTTT.

The V gene is TRBV25-1, the J gene TRBJ2-7; D is perhaps TRBD1 (6 bases). The V gene lost 2 bases and the J gene lost 12 bases, with 17 bases spanning the gap. The CDR3 contains 13 residues. The V gene's germline CDR1 is MGHDK and CDR2 SYGVNS. The CDR3 region is CASSEIWGRVSYF. Written as DNA, the CDR3 is TGTGCCAGCAGTGAAATTTGGGGGCGAGTCTCGTACTTC.

The chain uses TRBV27 and TRBJ1-6; no firm D call. The CDR3 runs to 17 residues. Germline-derived CDR1 and CDR2 are MNHEY and SMNVEV (reference sequence). Between the trimmed V and J ends, which lost 2 bases and 2 bases, there was a span of 13 bases. The CDR3: CASSLVPRMTYNSPLHF. DNA for the CDR3: TGTGCCAGCAGTTTAGTGCCCCGGATGACCTATAATTCACCCCTCCACTTT.

V and J are TRBV6-5 and TRBJ1-1; D unresolved. CDR3 length equals 14 residues. Germline-derived CDR1 and CDR2 are MNHEY and SVGAGI. V gave up 6 bases and J gave up 0 bases, with 11 bases separating them. The CDR3 is CASRKDGLNTEAFF. Here the CDR3 DNA reads TGTGCCAGCAGAAAGGACGGTCTGAACACTGAAGCTTTCTTT.

Notes on this clone: Other DNA sequences within the sample encode an identical CDR3. The V gene is TRBV7-3, the J gene TRBJ2-5; 10 bases map to TRBD1. Germline CDR1 and CDR2: SGHTA and FQGTGA. The V segment lost 5 bases and the J segment 4 bases; nucleotides outside the gene matches: 7. CDR3 length: 15 amino acids. The CDR3 spells CASSLTGGAGETQYF. The CDR3 nucleotides are TGTGCCAGCAGCCTGACAGGGGGCGCGGGAGAGACCCAGTACTTC.

This chain uses TRBV7-2 with TRBJ2-3; D not resolved. V was cut by 2 bases and J by 0 bases, with 12 bases left in between. Germline V gives CDR1 SGHTA, CDR2 FQGNSA. The CDR3 length is 16 residues. CDR3 nucleotide sequence: TGTGCCAGCAGCTTAATTGGGGAATCTAGCACAGATACGCAGTATTTT. It is translated as CASSLIGESSTDTQYF.

The rearrangement links TRBV5-1 to TRBJ2-6; possibly TRBD1 for D (6 bases). In germline, CDR1 is SGHRS, CDR2 YFSETQ. Trimming pared 0 bases from V and 3 bases from J, leaving 16 bases between. The CDR3 runs 18 residues. The CDR3: CASSLEGSRGVGANVLTF. In DNA, the CDR3 is TGCGCCAGCAGCTTGGAGGGATCCAGGGGCGTTGGGGCCAACGTCCTGACTTTC.

This clone was counted a single time. This rearrangement joins TRBV11-3 to TRBJ2-1; D is uncertain. The germline CDR1 and CDR2 sequences are SGHNT and YENEEA. V was trimmed by 5 bases and J by 5 bases, leaving 16 bases between them. The CDR3 is 15 amino acids. The CDR3, as DNA: TGTGCCAGCAGCCTCAGGCCCTACAGCAACAATGAGCAGTTCTTC. Protein product: CASSLRPYSNNEQFF.

V gene TRBV7-8 combines with J gene TRBJ1-2; 7 positions agree with TRBD1. The CDR3 totals 15 residues. The trim removed 2 bases at V and 7 bases at J, leaving 10 bases unmatched. Germline V gene lookup returns CDR1 SGHVS and CDR2 FQNEAQ. The CDR3 nucleotides read TGTGCCAGCAGCTTATTTCCCGACAGGGACTTTGGCTACACCTTC. This translates into CASSLFPDRDFGYTF.

The chain couples TRBV9 to TRBJ1-4, with 9 bases fitting TRBD1. The CDR3 is made up of 15 amino acids. Germline CDR1 and CDR2: SGDLS and YYNGEE. The V gene end was trimmed by 3 bases and the J gene end by 8 bases; junction bases not matched to a gene: 8. The CDR3 DNA reads as TGTGCCAGCAGCGGATCGACAGGGGGGAGAGAAAAACTGTTTTTT. Its translation: CASSGSTGGREKLFF.

J is TRBJ1-2 and V is TRBV28; D might be TRBD1 (5 bases). CDR1 is MDHEN and CDR2 is SYDVKM in the germline V gene. The CDR3 has 11 amino acids. V shed 7 bases and J shed 7 bases, with 10 bases lying between them. The CDR3: CASIGETGYTF. The CDR3 DNA reads as TGTGCCAGCATAGGGGAGACTGGCTACACCTTC.